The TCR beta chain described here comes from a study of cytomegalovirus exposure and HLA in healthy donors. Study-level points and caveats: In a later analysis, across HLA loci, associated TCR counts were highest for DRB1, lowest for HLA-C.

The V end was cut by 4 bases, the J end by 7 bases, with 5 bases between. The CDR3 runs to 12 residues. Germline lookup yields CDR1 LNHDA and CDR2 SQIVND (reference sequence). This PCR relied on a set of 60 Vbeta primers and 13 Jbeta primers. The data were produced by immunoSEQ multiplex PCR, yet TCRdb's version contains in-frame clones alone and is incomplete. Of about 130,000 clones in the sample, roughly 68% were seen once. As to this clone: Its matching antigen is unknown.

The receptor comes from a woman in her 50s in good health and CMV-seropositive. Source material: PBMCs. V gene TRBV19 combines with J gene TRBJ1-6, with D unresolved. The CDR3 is CASSTGNSPLHF. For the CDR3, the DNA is TGTGCCAGTAGTACGGGAAATTCACCCCTCCACTTT.